A single sample gave rise to the 2 T cell receptor beta chains below, sequenced in a study of shared clonotypes between healthy human individuals. Generated by immunoSEQ multiplex PCR, the TCRdb table keeps only in-frame clones and is missing some. The profile covers about 820,000 clones, with 85% to 95% appearing a single time and 24% taken by the ten largest. CD45RO-negative CD8 cells positively selected for CCR7 made up the naive population, which excluded terminally differentiated effector memory CD45RA+ cells. Input material: naive CD8+ T cells sorted from blood. The receptors shown here come from a young man in good health.

This sequence joins TRBV29-1 and TRBJ2-5; 10 nucleotides agree with TRBD1. The CDR3 sequence is 17 residues long. V shed 3 bases, J shed 1 base, and the junction held 11 bases outside the gene matches. The germline V gene has CDR1 SQVTM and CDR2 ANQGSEA. CDR3 protein: CSVDGTGEFTGQETQYF. Here the CDR3 DNA reads TGCAGCGTTGATGGGACAGGGGAATTTACGGGCCAAGAGACCCAGTACTTC.

The rearrangement uses TRBV11-2 and TRBJ1-5; the D is unclear. The CDR3 is made up of 15 amino acids. Germline V gene sequence: CDR1 SGHAT, CDR2 FQNNGV. V lost 1 base to trimming and J lost 4 bases, with 11 bases between them. The CDR3 nucleotides read TGTGCCAGCAGCTTAGGGATGGGTTCAAATCAGCCCCAGCATTTT. It is translated as CASSLGMGSNQPQHF.